The rows below give T cell receptor beta chains drawn from one sample of a study of blood T cell repertoires in COVID-19. Here immunoSEQ multiplex PCR was the method, and the copy in TCRdb shows in-frame clones only, minus some. The data contain 61,000 or so clones, approximately 86% of them singletons. Sequencing was carried out using peripheral blood. These receptors were obtained from an elderly woman with active COVID-19. CDR3s include the opening cysteine and the closing phenylalanine or tryptophan. The order of the fields is clone size, V gene, D gene, J gene, CDR3 DNA, CDR3 protein. The D gene is left open where the match is weak. Not all rows give a size; the values are once, few, many and, for expanded clones, a class.

clone size: -; V gene: TRBV19; D gene: -; J gene: TRBJ2-7; CDR3 DNA: TGTGCCAGTAGTAATCAGGGTAACTCCTACGAGCAGTACTTC; CDR3 protein: CASSNQGNSYEQYF
clone size: once; V gene: TRBV7-2; D gene: -; J gene: TRBJ2-2; CDR3 DNA: TGTGCCAGCAGCCTCCGACAGGCGAACACCGGGGAGCTGTTTTTT; CDR3 protein: CASSLRQANTGELFF
clone size: few; V gene: TRBV9; D gene: -; J gene: TRBJ2-2; CDR3 DNA: TGTGCCAGCAGCCCCCGGGGAGAGGCCCTTTCTACCGGGGAGCTGTTTTTT; CDR3 protein: CASSPRGEALSTGELFF
clone size: -; V gene: TRBV7-8; D gene: TRBD2; J gene: TRBJ2-1; CDR3 DNA: TGTGCCAGCAGCTCCAAGCTAGCGGGGGCGTACTCCTACAATGAGCAGTTCTTC; CDR3 protein: CASSSKLAGAYSYNEQFF
clone size: -; V gene: TRBV5-1; D gene: -; J gene: TRBJ1-1; CDR3 DNA: TGCGCCAGCAGCCCTGGGTTTGGGGGGGCTACTGAAGCTTTCTTT; CDR3 protein: CASSPGFGGATEAFF
clone size: once; V gene: TRBV29-1; D gene: -; J gene: TRBJ2-5; CDR3 DNA: TGCAGCGGGTCCCGGGACAGTCGATTCCAGGGGGGAGAGACCCAGTACTTC; CDR3 protein: CSGSRDSRFQGGETQYF
clone size: -; V gene: TRBV19; D gene: -; J gene: TRBJ1-6; CDR3 DNA: TGTGCCAGTAGTAGCGGGCCCTCACCCCTCCACTTT; CDR3 protein: CASSSGPSPLHF
clone size: -; V gene: TRBV14; D gene: -; J gene: TRBJ1-1; CDR3 DNA: TGTGCCAGCAGCGCTACAGCGAACACTGAAGCTTTCTTT; CDR3 protein: CASSATANTEAFF
clone size: -; V gene: TRBV7-2; D gene: TRBD2; J gene: TRBJ2-3; CDR3 DNA: TGTGCCAGCAGCCCAACTAGCGGGGGGGCCGTTACGCAGTATTTT; CDR3 protein: CASSPTSGGAVTQYF
clone size: few; V gene: TRBV7-3; D gene: -; J gene: TRBJ2-3; CDR3 DNA: TGTGCCAGCAGCTTACGGGGGGACATCACAGATACGCAGTATTTT; CDR3 protein: CASSLRGDITDTQYF
clone size: -; V gene: TRBV6-6; D gene: -; J gene: TRBJ1-1; CDR3 DNA: TGTGCCAGCAGTTACTCCGAAGAGATGAACACTGAAGCTTTCTTT; CDR3 protein: CASSYSEEMNTEAFF
clone size: -; V gene: TRBV9; D gene: -; J gene: TRBJ2-5; CDR3 DNA: TGTGCCAGCAGCGTAGAAGGCTGGGGGGGGCCGGAGACCCAGTACTTC; CDR3 protein: CASSVEGWGGPETQYF
clone size: -; V gene: TRBV2; D gene: TRBD2; J gene: TRBJ2-1; CDR3 DNA: TGTGCCAGCACCCCTCGAGGTAGCGGGGGGCGTCCCGTTTACAATGAGCAGTTCTTC; CDR3 protein: CASTPRGSGGRPVYNEQFF
clone size: -; V gene: TRBV5-8; D gene: TRBD1; J gene: TRBJ2-7; CDR3 DNA: TGTGCCAGCAGCCGACGGACAGGAAGCGAGCAGTACTTC; CDR3 protein: CASSRRTGSEQYF
clone size: -; V gene: TRBV5-1; D gene: -; J gene: TRBJ2-7; CDR3 DNA: TGCGCCAGCAGCTTCAGGCTTTTCCCCTACGACGAGCAGTACTTC; CDR3 protein: CASSFRLFPYDEQYF
clone size: -; V gene: TRBV27; D gene: TRBD1; J gene: TRBJ2-1; CDR3 DNA: TGTGCCAGCAGTTCTGACAGGGGGCTGAATAATGAGCAGTTCTTC; CDR3 protein: CASSSDRGLNNEQFF
clone size: once; V gene: TRBV11-2; D gene: -; J gene: TRBJ1-1; CDR3 DNA: TGTGCCAGCAGTGCCGAGCCCCTCGTCGGGACTGAAGCTTTCTTT; CDR3 protein: CASSAEPLVGTEAFF
clone size: -; V gene: TRBV19; D gene: -; J gene: TRBJ2-3; CDR3 DNA: TGTGCCATTCAAAGGGGGGCGGGGGCCAACACAGATACGCAGTATTTT; CDR3 protein: CAIQRGAGANTDTQYF
clone size: -; V gene: TRBV7-9; D gene: -; J gene: TRBJ2-1; CDR3 DNA: TGTGCCAGCAGCTTAGACTGGGGGCAAATCGATGAGCAGTTCTTC; CDR3 protein: CASSLDWGQIDEQFF
clone size: -; V gene: TRBV28; D gene: TRBD1; J gene: TRBJ1-2; CDR3 DNA: TGTGCCAGCAGCCCGACAGGGAATGTGGACTATGGCTACACCTTC; CDR3 protein: CASSPTGNVDYGYTF
clone size: -; V gene: TRBV4-1; D gene: -; J gene: TRBJ2-2; CDR3 DNA: TGCGCCAGCAGCCGAGATGAGTACAGACCGAACACCGGGGAGCTGTTTTTT; CDR3 protein: CASSRDEYRPNTGELFF
clone size: -; V gene: TRBV27; D gene: -; J gene: TRBJ2-7; CDR3 DNA: TGTGCCAGCAGTTTATTTTCAGGGGTATCCATTTACGAGCAGTACTTC; CDR3 protein: CASSLFSGVSIYEQYF
clone size: -; V gene: TRBV28; D gene: TRBD1; J gene: TRBJ1-1; CDR3 DNA: TGTGCCAGCAGTTACAGGGGATTCGGCACTGAAGCTTTCTTT; CDR3 protein: CASSYRGFGTEAFF
clone size: once; V gene: TRBV7-9; D gene: -; J gene: TRBJ1-1; CDR3 DNA: TGTGCCAGCAGCTTATCCGTAAACACTGAAGCTTTCTTT; CDR3 protein: CASSLSVNTEAFF
clone size: once; V gene: TRBV6-1; D gene: -; J gene: TRBJ2-3; CDR3 DNA: TGTGCCAGCAGTGAAGCCGTCACACGGGAAGGTAATACGCAGTATTTT; CDR3 protein: CASSEAVTREGNTQYF
clone size: once; V gene: TRBV10-3; D gene: -; J gene: TRBJ2-4; CDR3 DNA: TGTGCCATAGCCCCGGGACTAGCCAAAAACATTCAGTACTTC; CDR3 protein: CAIAPGLAKNIQYF
clone size: -; V gene: TRBV28; D gene: -; J gene: TRBJ1-3; CDR3 DNA: TGTGCCAGCAGTTCCCTTACAGTCCACTCTGGAAACACCATATATTTT; CDR3 protein: CASSSLTVHSGNTIYF
clone size: -; V gene: TRBV5-1; D gene: -; J gene: TRBJ2-5; CDR3 DNA: TGCGCCAGCAGCTTGGCAGGCCCCAGACAAGAGACCCAGTACTTC; CDR3 protein: CASSLAGPRQETQYF
clone size: -; V gene: TRBV9; D gene: -; J gene: TRBJ2-3; CDR3 DNA: TGTGCCAGCAGCGTATTAATGGGAGTCTCTCCCACAGATACGCAGTATTTT; CDR3 protein: CASSVLMGVSPTDTQYF
clone size: -; V gene: TRBV9; D gene: TRBD2; J gene: TRBJ2-7; CDR3 DNA: TGTGCCAGCAGCGTAAGCGGGGACTGGTACGAGCAGTACTTC; CDR3 protein: CASSVSGDWYEQYF
clone size: -; V gene: TRBV28; D gene: TRBD1; J gene: TRBJ1-3; CDR3 DNA: TGTGCCAGCAGTTTATGGGAAGGGGGCTCGGGTGGAAACACCATATATTTT; CDR3 protein: CASSLWEGGSGGNTIYF
clone size: -; V gene: TRBV5-8; D gene: TRBD2; J gene: TRBJ2-3; CDR3 DNA: TGTGCCAGCAGCTTGGGGACTAGCGGGGGGACCACAGATACGCAGTATTTT; CDR3 protein: CASSLGTSGGTTDTQYF
clone size: -; V gene: TRBV30; D gene: TRBD2; J gene: TRBJ2-5; CDR3 DNA: TGTGCCTGGAGTGTAGGCGGGGGGGCCCGTGAGACCCAGTACTTC; CDR3 protein: CAWSVGGGARETQYF
clone size: -; V gene: TRBV9; D gene: TRBD2; J gene: TRBJ2-1; CDR3 DNA: TGTGCCAGCAGCGGATCCGGGACTAGCAGGTTCTTC; CDR3 protein: CASSGSGTSRFF
clone size: -; V gene: TRBV5-5; D gene: TRBD2; J gene: TRBJ2-4; CDR3 DNA: TGTGCCAGCAGCAACCAGCCCGGGACTAGCGGAGGCATTCAGTACTTC; CDR3 protein: CASSNQPGTSGGIQYF
clone size: few; V gene: TRBV5-4; D gene: TRBD2; J gene: TRBJ2-7; CDR3 DNA: TGTGCCAGCAGCCCGGGGGGTTGGAGCTCCTACGAGCAGTACTTC; CDR3 protein: CASSPGGWSSYEQYF
clone size: -; V gene: TRBV2; D gene: TRBD1; J gene: TRBJ2-7; CDR3 DNA: TGTGCCAGCAGTCCCCAGGACAGGGGGCTCCGGCAGTACTTC; CDR3 protein: CASSPQDRGLRQYF
clone size: once; V gene: TRBV4-1; D gene: TRBD1; J gene: TRBJ1-5; CDR3 DNA: TGCGCCAGCAGCCAAGGACCGGGACAGCCTTGGAATCAGCCCCAGCATTTT; CDR3 protein: CASSQGPGQPWNQPQHF
clone size: -; V gene: TRBV5-1; D gene: -; J gene: TRBJ2-3; CDR3 DNA: TGCGCCAGCAGCTTGGCCTCCCGGGCAGATACGCAGTATTTT; CDR3 protein: CASSLASRADTQYF
clone size: -; V gene: TRBV4-1; D gene: TRBD1; J gene: TRBJ2-7; CDR3 DNA: TGCGCCAGCAGCCGAAACCACCGACAGGGACAGTCCTACGAGCAGTACTTC; CDR3 protein: CASSRNHRQGQSYEQYF
clone size: -; V gene: TRBV9; D gene: -; J gene: TRBJ2-2; CDR3 DNA: TGTGCCAGCAGCGTAGTCGGGGGGAACACCGGGGAGCTGTTTTTT; CDR3 protein: CASSVVGGNTGELFF
clone size: once; V gene: TRBV27; D gene: TRBD2; J gene: TRBJ2-3; CDR3 DNA: TGTGCCAGCAGTTTTGGGCGGGGGGGCCAGGCAGATACGCAGTATTTT; CDR3 protein: CASSFGRGGQADTQYF
clone size: -; V gene: TRBV5-6; D gene: -; J gene: TRBJ1-1; CDR3 DNA: TGTGCCAGCAGACCAGGGGACGTGAACACTGAAGCTTTCTTT; CDR3 protein: CASRPGDVNTEAFF
clone size: few; V gene: TRBV11-2; D gene: -; J gene: TRBJ2-7; CDR3 DNA: TGTGCCAGCCGACAGACAGTCTACTCCTACGAGCAGTACTTC; CDR3 protein: CASRQTVYSYEQYF
clone size: once; V gene: TRBV6-2/TRBV6-3; D gene: -; J gene: TRBJ2-1; CDR3 DNA: TGTGCCAGCAGTTTGCAGGGGTCCTACAATGAGCAGTTCTTC; CDR3 protein: CASSLQGSYNEQFF
clone size: -; V gene: TRBV9; D gene: -; J gene: TRBJ2-3; CDR3 DNA: TGTGCCAGCAGCGTATCCCCCCTCACAGATACGCAGTATTTT; CDR3 protein: CASSVSPLTDTQYF
clone size: once; V gene: TRBV7-2; D gene: -; J gene: TRBJ2-1; CDR3 DNA: TGTGCCAGCAGCCCTGCGGGGTCGCCTTACAATGAGCAGTTCTTC; CDR3 protein: CASSPAGSPYNEQFF
clone size: once; V gene: TRBV19; D gene: -; J gene: TRBJ2-1; CDR3 DNA: TGTGCCAGTACCCTGTCCAGGGGCGAATACAATGAGCAGTTCTTC; CDR3 protein: CASTLSRGEYNEQFF
clone size: once; V gene: TRBV4-3; D gene: TRBD1; J gene: TRBJ2-7; CDR3 DNA: TGCGCCAGCAGCCAAGCCGGGCAGGGGGCCTACGAGCAGTACTTC; CDR3 protein: CASSQAGQGAYEQYF
clone size: -; V gene: TRBV6-1; D gene: -; J gene: TRBJ2-5; CDR3 DNA: TGTGCCAGCAGTGAAGGCCCAGGCGCCTCTCAAGAGACCCAGTACTTC; CDR3 protein: CASSEGPGASQETQYF